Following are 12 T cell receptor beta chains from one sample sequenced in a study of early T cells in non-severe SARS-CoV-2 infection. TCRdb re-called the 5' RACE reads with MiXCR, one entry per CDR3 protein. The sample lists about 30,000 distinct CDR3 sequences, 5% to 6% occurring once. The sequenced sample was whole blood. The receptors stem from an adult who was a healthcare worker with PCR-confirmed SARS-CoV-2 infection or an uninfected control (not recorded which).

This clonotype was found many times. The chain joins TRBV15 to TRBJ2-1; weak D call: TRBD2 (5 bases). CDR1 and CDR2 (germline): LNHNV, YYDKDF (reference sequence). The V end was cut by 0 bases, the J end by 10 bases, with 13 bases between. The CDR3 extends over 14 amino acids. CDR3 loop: CATSRDQRTYEQFF. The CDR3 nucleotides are TGTGCCACCAGCAGAGATCAGAGGACTTACGAGCAGTTCTTC.

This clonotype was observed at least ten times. CDR3: CAISPGALGEQFF. CDR3 coding DNA: TGTGCCATCAGCCCCGGGGCTCTGGGTGAGCAGTTCTTC. The chain carries TRBV10-3 and TRBJ2-1; D tentatively fits TRBD1 or TRBD2 (5 bases each). Per the germline V gene, CDR1 is ENHRY and CDR2 is SYGVKD. The CDR3 sequence is 13 residues long. With 6 bases removed from V and 9 bases from J, the gap between germline ends came to 15 bases.

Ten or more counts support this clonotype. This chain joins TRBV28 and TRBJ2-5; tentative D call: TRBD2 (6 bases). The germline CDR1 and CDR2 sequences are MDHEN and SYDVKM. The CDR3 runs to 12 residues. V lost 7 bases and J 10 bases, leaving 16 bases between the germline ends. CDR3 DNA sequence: TGTGCCAGCACCGCGGGAAAACAGGACCAGTACTTC. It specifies CASTAGKQDQYF.

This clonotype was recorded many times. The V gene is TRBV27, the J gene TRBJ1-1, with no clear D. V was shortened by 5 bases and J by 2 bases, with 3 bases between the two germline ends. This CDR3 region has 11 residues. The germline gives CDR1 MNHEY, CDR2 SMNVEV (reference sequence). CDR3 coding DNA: TGTGCCAGCAGTGGCAACACTGAAGCTTTCTTT. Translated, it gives CASSGNTEAFF.

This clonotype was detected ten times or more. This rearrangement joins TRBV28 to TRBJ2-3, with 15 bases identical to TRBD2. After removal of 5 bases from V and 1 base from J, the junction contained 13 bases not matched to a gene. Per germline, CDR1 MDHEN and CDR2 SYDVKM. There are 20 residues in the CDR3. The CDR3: CASSPPGLAGGDVGTDTQYF. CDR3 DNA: TGTGCCAGCAGTCCCCCGGGACTAGCGGGAGGTGATGTGGGCACAGATACGCAGTATTTT.

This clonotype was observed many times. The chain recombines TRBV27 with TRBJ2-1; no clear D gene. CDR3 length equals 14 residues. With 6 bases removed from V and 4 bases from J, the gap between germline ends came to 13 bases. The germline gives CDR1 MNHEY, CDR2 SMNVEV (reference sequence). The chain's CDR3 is CASRNKGFYNEQFF. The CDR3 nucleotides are TGTGCCAGCAGGAATAAAGGGTTTTACAATGAGCAGTTCTTC.

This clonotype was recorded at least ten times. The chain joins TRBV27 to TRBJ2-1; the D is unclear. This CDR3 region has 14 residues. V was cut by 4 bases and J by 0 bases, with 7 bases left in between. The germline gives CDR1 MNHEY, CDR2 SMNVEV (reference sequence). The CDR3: CASSSVSSYNEQFF. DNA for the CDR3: TGTGCCAGCAGTTCCGTAAGCTCCTACAATGAGCAGTTCTTC.

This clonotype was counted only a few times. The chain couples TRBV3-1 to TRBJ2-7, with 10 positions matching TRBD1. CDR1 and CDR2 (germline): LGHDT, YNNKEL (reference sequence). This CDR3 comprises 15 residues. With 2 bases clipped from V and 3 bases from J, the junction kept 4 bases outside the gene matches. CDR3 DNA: TGTGCCAGCAGCCAATCCCGGGACAGGGGCTACGAGCAGTACTTC. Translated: CASSQSRDRGYEQYF.

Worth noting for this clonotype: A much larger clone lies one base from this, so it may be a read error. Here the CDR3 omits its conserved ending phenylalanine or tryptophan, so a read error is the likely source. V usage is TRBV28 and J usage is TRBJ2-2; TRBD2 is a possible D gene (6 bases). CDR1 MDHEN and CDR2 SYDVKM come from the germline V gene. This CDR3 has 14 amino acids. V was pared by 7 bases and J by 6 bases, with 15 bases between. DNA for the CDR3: TGTGCCAGCACCCCTCGACTAGTCTCCGGGGAGCTGTTTTCT. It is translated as CASTPRLVSGELFS.

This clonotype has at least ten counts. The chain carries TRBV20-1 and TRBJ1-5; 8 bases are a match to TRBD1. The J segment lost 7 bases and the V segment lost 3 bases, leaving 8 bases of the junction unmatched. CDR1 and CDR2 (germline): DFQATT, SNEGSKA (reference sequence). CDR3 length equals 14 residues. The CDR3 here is CSASGQGAYQPQHF. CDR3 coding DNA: TGCAGTGCTAGTGGGCAGGGGGCATACCAGCCCCAGCATTTT.

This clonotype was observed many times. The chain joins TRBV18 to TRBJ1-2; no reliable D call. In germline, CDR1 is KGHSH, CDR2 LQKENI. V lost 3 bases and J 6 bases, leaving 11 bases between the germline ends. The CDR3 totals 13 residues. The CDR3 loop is CASSPRAEDGYTF. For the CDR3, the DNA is TGTGCCAGCTCACCCCGGGCGGAGGATGGCTACACCTTC.

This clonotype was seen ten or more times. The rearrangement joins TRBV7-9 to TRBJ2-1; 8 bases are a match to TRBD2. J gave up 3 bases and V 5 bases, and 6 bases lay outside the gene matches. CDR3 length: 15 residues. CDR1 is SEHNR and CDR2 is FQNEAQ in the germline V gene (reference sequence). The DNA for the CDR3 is TGTGCCAGCAGCACCGAGCGGGGGATCTACAATGAGCAGTTCTTC. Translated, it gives CASSTERGIYNEQFF.